The 13 T cell receptor beta chains listed next were all sequenced from one sample in a study of molecular identifiers for immune sequencing clone quantification. TCRdb independently ran MiXCR on the PCR reads; one entry per CDR3 protein. The table lists more than 450,000 distinct CDR3 sequences, about a fifth of them singletons, with approximately 0.8% in the top ten. The sequenced sample was naive CD8+ T cells from blood, with Jurkat cell RNA spiked in. Subset defined: FACS-sorted CD8+CD4-CCR7+CD45RA+ naive T cells. All receptors derive from a human donor in good health. Some libraries in this study had Jurkat cell RNA spiked in.

Details on this clonotype: This sequence may be a read error, since a much larger clone differs from it by one base. The chain has TRBV7-9 and TRBJ2-3, with 9 bases lining up with TRBD1. The CDR3 runs to 15 residues. In germline, CDR1 is SEHNR, CDR2 FQNEAQ (reference sequence). The CDR3 coding sequence is TGTGCCGGCAGCTTATTGGACAGGGGTAGAGATACGCAGTATTTT. Translating it yields CAGSLLDRGRDTQYF.

This clonotype was counted a few times. The chain joins TRBV4-3 to TRBJ2-7; the match to TRBD1 covers 9 bases. CDR3 size: 14 residues. Per germline, CDR1 LGHNA and CDR2 YSLEER. The J segment lost 3 bases and the V segment lost 4 bases, leaving 4 bases of the junction unmatched. The CDR3: CASSRDRGFYEQYF. The CDR3 bases are TGCGCCAGCAGCCGAGACAGGGGGTTCTACGAGCAGTACTTC.

Many counts were recorded for this clonotype. The chain is built from TRBV20-1 and TRBJ2-7; D is ambiguous. The CDR3 sequence is 13 residues long. V shed 6 bases and J shed 3 bases, with 15 bases lying between them. CDR1 is DFQATT and CDR2 is SNEGSKA in the germline V gene (reference sequence). Written as DNA, the CDR3 is TGCAGTGCGGTGGGGATTGGGGACTACGAGCAGTACTTC. Translated: CSAVGIGDYEQYF.

This clonotype was seen repeatedly, ten times or more. The chain uses TRBV2 and TRBJ2-3, with D maybe TRBD1 (5 bases). CDR1 is SNHLY, CDR2 FYNNEI, per germline. This CDR3 has 16 residues. Trimming stripped 5 bases from V and 3 bases from J, with 18 bases between. CDR3 loop: CASSPHLGAGTDTQYF. The CDR3 nucleotides read TGTGCCAGCAGTCCCCACTTAGGGGCCGGAACAGATACGCAGTATTTT. The full variable domain, rest sourced from reference TRBV2 and TRBJ2-3, is EPEVTQTPSHQVTQMGQEVILRCVPISNHLYFYWYRQILGQKVEFLVSFYNNEISEKSEIFDDQFSVERPDGSNFTLKIRSTKLEDSAMYFCASSPHLGAGTDTQYFGPGTRLTVL.

This clonotype was observed at least ten times. The chain combines TRBV5-4 with TRBJ2-2, with TRBD1 matching over 8 bases. The CDR3 extends over 15 amino acids. Germline V CDR1 and CDR2: SGHNT, YYREEE (reference sequence). With V trimmed by 3 bases and J by 5 bases, 6 bases remained unmatched. The CDR3 region has the DNA TGTGCCAGCAGCTACAGGACAGGGCTAACCGGGGAGCTGTTTTTT. Protein: CASSYRTGLTGELFF.

This clonotype came up many times. The chain recombines TRBV25-1 with TRBJ2-7, with 9 bases matching TRBD1. This CDR3 has 13 amino acids. Germline CDR1 and CDR2: MGHDK and SYGVNS. Trimming took 2 bases from V and 4 from J; bases not matched to a gene: 0. CDR3 bases: TGTGCCAGCAGTGAAGGGACAGGGTACGAGCAGTACTTC. This translates into CASSEGTGYEQYF.

This clonotype was detected ten times or more. CDR3 sequence (DNA): TGTGCCAGCAGCGTAGACCGGGAGAGTACAGATACGCAGTATTTT. This codes for CASSVDRESTDTQYF. V is TRBV9 and J is TRBJ2-3, with a weak D call TRBD2 (6 bases). V lost 0 bases and J lost 3, with 11 bases in between. The CDR3 totals 15 residues. Per germline, CDR1 SGDLS and CDR2 YYNGEE.

Notes on this clonotype: One base away lies a much larger clone, so this may be a sequencing read error. J is TRBJ2-7 and V is TRBV4-3, with D perhaps TRBD2 (5 bases). Germline V CDR1 and CDR2: LGHNA, YSLEER. CDR3 length: 12 residues. Trimming removed 4 bases from V and 7 bases from J, with 11 bases in between. DNA of the CDR3: TGCGCCAGCAGCCCCCATCGAGGGGAGCAGTACTTC. Its translation: CASSPHRGEQYF.

A few counts support this clonotype. CDR3 loop: CASSPGAGNEQYF. The CDR3 DNA follows: TGTGCCAGCAGCCCGGGGGCGGGGAACGAGCAGTACTTC. V usage is TRBV7-9 and J usage is TRBJ2-7; D possibly matches TRBD1 or TRBD2 (6 bases each). Trimming stripped 5 bases from V and 5 bases from J, with 13 bases between. The germline gives CDR1 SEHNR, CDR2 FQNEAQ (reference sequence). The CDR3 is 13 amino acids.

This clonotype has just a few counts. The chain uses TRBV7-9 and TRBJ1-1; 7 bases are a match to TRBD1. The CDR3 is 15 residues long. Germline V gene data show CDR1 as SEHNR and CDR2 as FQNEAQ (reference sequence). The ends lost 5 bases at V and 1 base at J; junction bases unmatched: 7. The CDR3: CASSPVRDRNTEAFF. Written as DNA, the CDR3 is TGTGCCAGCAGCCCTGTCCGGGACAGGAACACTGAAGCTTTCTTT.

This clonotype has ten or more counts. This chain uses TRBV18 with TRBJ2-7; D might be TRBD1 (6 bases). The germline CDR1 and CDR2 sequences are KGHSH and LQKENI. The CDR3 spans 16 residues. V lost 0 bases to trimming and J lost 2 bases, with 14 bases between them. In nucleotides, the CDR3 is TGTGCCAGCTCACCACCAGAGGGGGTCCACACCTACGAGCAGTACTTC. It codes for CASSPPEGVHTYEQYF.

This clonotype occurred many times. The J gene is TRBJ2-1, the V gene TRBV5-6; 9 nucleotides match TRBD2. V lost 3 bases to trimming and J lost 7 bases; unmatched junction nucleotides: 11. Germline V CDR1 and CDR2: SGHDT, YYEEEE. The CDR3 covers 16 residues. In DNA, the CDR3 is TGTGCCAGCAGCTCGCGTTTTAGCGGGGGTCGAAATGAGCAGTTCTTC. Its protein is CASSSRFSGGRNEQFF.

The chain joins TRBV29-1 to TRBJ2-7; possibly TRBD1 for D (6 bases). Germline loops: CDR1 SQVTM, CDR2 ANQGSEA. The CDR3 is made up of 11 amino acids. The V end was cut by 1 base, the J end by 8 bases, with 9 bases between. CDR3 sequence: CSVEVGAQQYF. In DNA, the CDR3 is TGCAGCGTTGAAGTGGGGGCTCAGCAGTACTTC.